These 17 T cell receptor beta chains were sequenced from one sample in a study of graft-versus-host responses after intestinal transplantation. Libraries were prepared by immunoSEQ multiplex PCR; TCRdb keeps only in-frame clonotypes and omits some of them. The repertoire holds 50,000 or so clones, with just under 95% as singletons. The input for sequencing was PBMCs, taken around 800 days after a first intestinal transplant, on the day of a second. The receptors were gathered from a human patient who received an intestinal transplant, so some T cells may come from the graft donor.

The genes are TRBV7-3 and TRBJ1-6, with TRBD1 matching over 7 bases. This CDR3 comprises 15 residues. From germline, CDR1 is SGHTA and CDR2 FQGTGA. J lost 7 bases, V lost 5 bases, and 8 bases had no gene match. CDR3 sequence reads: CASSQGQAINSPLHF. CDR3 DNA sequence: TGTGCCAGCAGCCAAGGACAGGCCATAAATTCACCCCTCCACTTT.

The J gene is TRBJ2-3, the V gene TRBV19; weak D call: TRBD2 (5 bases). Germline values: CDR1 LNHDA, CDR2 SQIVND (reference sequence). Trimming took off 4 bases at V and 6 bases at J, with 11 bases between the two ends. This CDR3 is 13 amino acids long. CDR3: CASSTPRGDTQYF. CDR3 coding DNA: TGTGCCAGTAGTACCCCTCGAGGGGATACGCAGTATTTT.

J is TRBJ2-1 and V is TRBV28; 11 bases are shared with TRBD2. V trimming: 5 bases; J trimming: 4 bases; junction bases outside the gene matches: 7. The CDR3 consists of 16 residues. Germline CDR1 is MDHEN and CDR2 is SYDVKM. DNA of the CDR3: TGTGCCAGCAGTACCGATGGGACTAGCGGTTACAATGAGCAGTTCTTC. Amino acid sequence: CASSTDGTSGYNEQFF. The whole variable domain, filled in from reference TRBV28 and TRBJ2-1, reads DVKVTQSSRYLVKRTGEKVFLECVQDMDHENMFWYRQDPGLGLRLIYFSYDVKMKEKGDIPEGYSVSREKKERFSLILESASTNQTSMYLCASSTDGTSGYNEQFFGPGTRLTVL.

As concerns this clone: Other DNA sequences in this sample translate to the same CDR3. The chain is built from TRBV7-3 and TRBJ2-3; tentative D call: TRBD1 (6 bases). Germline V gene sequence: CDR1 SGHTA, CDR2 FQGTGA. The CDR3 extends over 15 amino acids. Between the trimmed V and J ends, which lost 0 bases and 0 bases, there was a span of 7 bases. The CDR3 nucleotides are TGTGCCAGCAGCTTAACAGGGGGTAGCACAGATACGCAGTATTTT. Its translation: CASSLTGGSTDTQYF.

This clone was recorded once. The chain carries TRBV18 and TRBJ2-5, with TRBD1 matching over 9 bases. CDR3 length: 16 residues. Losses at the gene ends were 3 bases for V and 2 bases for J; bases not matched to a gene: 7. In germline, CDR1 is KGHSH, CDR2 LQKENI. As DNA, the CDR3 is TGTGCCAGCTCACCCCGTGAGACAGGGGGACAAGAGACCCAGTACTTC. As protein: CASSPRETGGQETQYF. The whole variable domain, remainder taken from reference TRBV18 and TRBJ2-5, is NAGVMQNPRHLVRRRGQEARLRCSPMKGHSHVYWYRQLPEEGLKFMVYLQKENIIDESGMPKERFSAEFPKEGPSILRIQQVVRGDSAAYFCASSPRETGGQETQYFGPGTRLLVL.

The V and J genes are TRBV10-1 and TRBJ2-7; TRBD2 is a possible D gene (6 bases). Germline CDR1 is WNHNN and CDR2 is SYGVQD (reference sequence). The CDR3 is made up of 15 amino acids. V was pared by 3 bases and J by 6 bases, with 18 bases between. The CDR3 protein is CASSDPRGGFLEQYF. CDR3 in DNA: TGCGCCAGCAGTGACCCACGAGGAGGGTTTCTCGAGCAGTACTTC.

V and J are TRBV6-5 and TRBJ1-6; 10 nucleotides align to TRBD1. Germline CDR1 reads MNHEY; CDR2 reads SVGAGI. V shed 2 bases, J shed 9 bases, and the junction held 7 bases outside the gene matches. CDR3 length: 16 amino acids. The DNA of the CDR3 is TGTGCCAGCAGTTACAGGGCCGGGACAGGGGTTTCACCCCTCCACTTT. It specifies CASSYRAGTGVSPLHF.

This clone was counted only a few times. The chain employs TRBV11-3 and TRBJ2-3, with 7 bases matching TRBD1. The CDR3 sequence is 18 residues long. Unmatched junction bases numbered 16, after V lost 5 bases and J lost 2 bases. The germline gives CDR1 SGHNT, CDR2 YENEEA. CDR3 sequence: CASSPGRIWDSFTDTQYF. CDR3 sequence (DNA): TGTGCCAGCAGCCCGGGACGGATCTGGGACAGCTTCACAGATACGCAGTATTTT.

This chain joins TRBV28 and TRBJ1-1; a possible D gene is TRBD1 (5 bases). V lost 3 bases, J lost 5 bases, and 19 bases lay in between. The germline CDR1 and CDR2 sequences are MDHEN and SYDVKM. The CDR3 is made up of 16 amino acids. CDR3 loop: CASSFFETRGVTEAFF. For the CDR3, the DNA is TGTGCCAGCAGTTTCTTTGAGACAAGGGGAGTTACTGAAGCTTTCTTT.

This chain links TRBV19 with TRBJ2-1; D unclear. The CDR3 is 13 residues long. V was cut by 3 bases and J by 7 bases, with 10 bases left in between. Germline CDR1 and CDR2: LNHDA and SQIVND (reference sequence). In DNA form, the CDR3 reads TGTGCCAGTAGTATTTTAATCGGAAATGAGCAGTTCTTC. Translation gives CASSILIGNEQFF.

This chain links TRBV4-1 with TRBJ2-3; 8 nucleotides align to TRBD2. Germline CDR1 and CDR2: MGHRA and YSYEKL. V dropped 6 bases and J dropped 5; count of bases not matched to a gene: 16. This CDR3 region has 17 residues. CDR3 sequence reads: CASRGFSGDGRGDTQYF. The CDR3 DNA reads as TGCGCCAGCAGGGGGTTTTCGGGCGACGGGAGGGGAGATACGCAGTATTTT.

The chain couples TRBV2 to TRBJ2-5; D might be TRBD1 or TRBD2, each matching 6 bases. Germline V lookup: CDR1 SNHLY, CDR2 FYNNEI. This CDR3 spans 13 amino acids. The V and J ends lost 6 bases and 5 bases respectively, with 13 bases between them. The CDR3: CASSEGGGETQYF. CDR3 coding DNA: TGTGCCAGCAGCGAGGGGGGCGGGGAGACCCAGTACTTC.

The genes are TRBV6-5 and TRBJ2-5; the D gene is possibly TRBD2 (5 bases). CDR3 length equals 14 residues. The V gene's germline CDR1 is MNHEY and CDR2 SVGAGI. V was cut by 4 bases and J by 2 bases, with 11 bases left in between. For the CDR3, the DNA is TGTGCCAGCAGTTTCCGATCGGGACAAGAGACCCAGTACTTC. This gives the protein CASSFRSGQETQYF.

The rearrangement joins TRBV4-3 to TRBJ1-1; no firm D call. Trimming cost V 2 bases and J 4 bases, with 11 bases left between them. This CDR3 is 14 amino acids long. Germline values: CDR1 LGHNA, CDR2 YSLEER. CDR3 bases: TGCGCCAGCAGCCAAAATTCCTTAACCACTGAAGCTTTCTTT. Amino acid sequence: CASSQNSLTTEAFF.

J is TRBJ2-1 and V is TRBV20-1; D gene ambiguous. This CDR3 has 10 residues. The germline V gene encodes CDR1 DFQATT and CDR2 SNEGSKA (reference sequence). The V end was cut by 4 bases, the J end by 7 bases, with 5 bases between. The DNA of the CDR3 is TGCAGTGCTATAATGAATGAGCAGTTCTTC. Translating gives CSAIMNEQFF.

The CDR3 coding sequence is TGTGCCAGTAGTATAGGGATACCCTACGAGCAGTACTTC. Amino acid sequence: CASSIGIPYEQYF. The V call is TRBV19, the J call TRBJ2-7; D is unclear. In germline, CDR1 is LNHDA, CDR2 SQIVND (reference sequence). V dropped 1 base and J dropped 2 bases, with 6 bases sitting between them. The CDR3 is 13 amino acids.

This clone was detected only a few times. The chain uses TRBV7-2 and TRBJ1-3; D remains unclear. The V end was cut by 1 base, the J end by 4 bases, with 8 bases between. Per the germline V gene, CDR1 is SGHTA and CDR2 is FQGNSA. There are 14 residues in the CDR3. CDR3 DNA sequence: TGTGCCAGCAGCTTAGGTCCTTCGGGAAACACCATATATTTT. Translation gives CASSLGPSGNTIYF.